Below are 23 T cell receptor beta chains sequenced from a single sample in a study of CD8 T cells in ankylosing spondylitis. One entry per CDR3 protein results from TCRdb running MiXCR on the 5' RACE reads. The sample comprises about 100,000 distinct CDR3 sequences, about 7.7% of which are singletons, and 8.5% to 10% rests with the top ten. Material: blood, either unsorted or a sorted T cell fraction (not recorded which). Every receptor here comes from a male donor with ankylosing spondylitis or in good health (not recorded which).

This clonotype has a count of ten or more. The rearrangement links TRBV7-2 to TRBJ2-1, with D maybe TRBD1 (6 bases). The CDR3 contains 14 residues. Germline V lookup: CDR1 SGHTA, CDR2 FQGNSA. With 5 bases removed from V and 5 bases from J, the gap between germline ends came to 13 bases. The CDR3 is CASSTYYRDNEQFF. The DNA for the CDR3 is TGTGCCAGCAGCACCTACTACAGGGACAATGAGCAGTTCTTC.

This clonotype occurred many times. The chain carries TRBV7-2 and TRBJ2-4; D may be TRBD2 (5 bases). Trimming took off 5 bases at V and 6 bases at J, with 11 bases between the two ends. The CDR3 has 13 amino acids. Germline loops: CDR1 SGHTA, CDR2 FQGNSA. In nucleotides, the CDR3 is TGTGCCAGCAGCCGGTCCGAGGGAAACATTCAGTACTTC. It encodes CASSRSEGNIQYF.

The J gene is TRBJ2-7, the V gene TRBV29-1; a weak D match, TRBD2 (5 bases). Trimming left V 7 bases short and J 5 bases short, with 9 bases between. This CDR3 contains 10 residues. Germline V CDR1 and CDR2: SQVTM, ANQGSEA. The CDR3 sequence: CSAETNEQYF. CDR3 nucleotide sequence: TGCAGCGCGGAGACTAACGAGCAGTACTTC.

CDR3 protein: CASSFQRYGYTF. DNA for the CDR3: TGTGCCAGCAGCTTTCAGCGGTATGGCTACACCTTC. The chain is built from TRBV11-2 and TRBJ1-2; the D is unclear. The germline gives CDR1 SGHAT, CDR2 FQNNGV. The CDR3 totals 12 residues. V was trimmed by 3 bases and J by 5 bases, leaving 7 bases between them. Using reference TRBV11-2 and TRBJ1-2 for the parts outside the CDR3, the full variable domain is EAGVAQSPRYKIIEKRQSVAFWCNPISGHATLYWYQQILGQGPKLLIQFQNNGVVDDSQLPKDRFSAERLKGVDSTLKIQPAKLEDSAVYLCASSFQRYGYTFGSGTRLTVV.

This clonotype has ten or more counts. This rearrangement joins TRBV3-1 to TRBJ2-1; D is possibly TRBD1 or TRBD2 (5 bases each). Germline V CDR1 and CDR2: LGHDT, YNNKEL (reference sequence). V was pared by 2 bases and J by 3 bases, with 11 bases between. The CDR3 is 15 residues long. DNA for the CDR3: TGTGCCAGCAGCCAAATAGGGACGATCTACAATGAGCAGTTCTTC. It encodes CASSQIGTIYNEQFF.

The chain uses TRBV20-1 and TRBJ1-6, with TRBD1 identical over 7 bases. CDR3 length equals 15 residues. Looked up from germline, CDR1 is DFQATT and CDR2 is SNEGSKA (reference sequence). The V and J ends lost 5 bases and 7 bases, in that order; junction bases with no gene match: 11. The CDR3 DNA reads as TGCAGTGCTCGTCCCCTGGGGACAGAAAATTCACCCCTCCACTTT. Its translation: CSARPLGTENSPLHF.

The chain recombines TRBV7-9 with TRBJ1-2; D call uncertain. The CDR3 runs to 15 residues. Germline CDR1 is SEHNR and CDR2 is FQNEAQ (reference sequence). Trimming took 6 bases from V and 0 from J, leaving 14 bases between them. The CDR3 region has the DNA TGTGCCAGCAGTTCCAATCAAATAGCTAACTATGGCTACACCTTC. The encoded protein is CASSSNQIANYGYTF.

This clonotype was observed a few times. This sequence joins TRBV6-2 or TRBV6-3 and TRBJ2-2; tentative D call: TRBD1 (5 bases). The germline V and J ends were trimmed by 8 bases and 3 bases, with 10 bases remaining between them. The CDR3 covers 13 residues. CDR1 is MNHEY, CDR2 SVGEGT, per germline. The CDR3 spells CASALTDTGELFF. In DNA, the CDR3 is TGTGCCAGCGCCTTGACAGACACCGGGGAGCTGTTTTTT.

This clonotype has just a few counts. V gene TRBV5-1 combines with J gene TRBJ2-3; 10 bases fit TRBD2. V gave up 4 bases and J gave up 5 bases; unmatched junction bases: 10. The CDR3 runs to 16 residues. Germline V gene sequence: CDR1 SGHRS, CDR2 YFSETQ. This CDR3 reads CASSPQREGPGDTQYF. The CDR3 DNA reads TGCGCCAGCAGCCCCCAGCGGGAGGGCCCGGGAGATACGCAGTATTTT.

In its sample, this clonotype was seen many times. This chain connects TRBV3-1 to TRBJ2-2; D is unclear. CDR1 is LGHDT and CDR2 is YNNKEL in the germline V gene (reference sequence). Trimming removed 1 base from V and 6 bases from J, with 3 bases in between. The length of the CDR3 is 12 residues. DNA of the CDR3: TGTGCCAGCAGCCAAGGGCCCGGGGAGCTGTTTTTT. Its translation: CASSQGPGELFF.

There are many counts of this clonotype. A much larger clone is a single base away; this may be a read error. The rearrangement uses TRBV7-8 and TRBJ2-5, with D unclear. Germline CDR1 reads SGHVS; CDR2 reads FQNEAQ. The CDR3 totals 11 residues. V dropped 2 bases and J dropped 4 bases, with 2 bases sitting between them. The CDR3 DNA is TGTGCCAGCAGCTTACCAGAGACCCAGTACTTC. Encoded protein: CASSLPETQYF. Drawing the rest from reference TRBV7-8 and TRBJ2-5, the complete variable domain is GAGVSQSPRYKVAKRGQDVALRCDPISGHVSLFWYQQALGQGPEFLTYFQNEAQLDKSGLPSDRFFAERPEGSVSTLKIQRTQQEDSAVYLCASSLPETQYFGPGTRLLVL.

J is TRBJ2-1 and V is TRBV7-2, with a tentative D call TRBD1 (5 bases). CDR3 length: 12 amino acids. CDR1 is SGHTA, CDR2 FQGNSA, per germline. Trimming removed 6 bases at V and 8 bases at J, with 11 bases between. The CDR3 region has the DNA TGTGCCAGCAGAGAGTGGGGCGATGAGCAGTTCTTC. This translates into CASREWGDEQFF.

This clonotype was seen many times. The chain uses TRBV6-2 or TRBV6-3 and TRBJ2-1; 14 bases are shared with TRBD2. V lost 2 bases to trimming and J lost 5 bases; unmatched junction nucleotides: 2. This CDR3 comprises 16 residues. Germline assignment: CDR1 MNHEY and CDR2 SVGEGT. This CDR3 reads CASSYRTSGGNNEQFF. The CDR3 DNA reads TGTGCCAGCAGTTACAGGACTAGCGGGGGGAACAATGAGCAGTTCTTC.

The rearrangement joins TRBV7-9 to TRBJ1-5, with D uncertain. Deletions cut 5 bases from V and 0 bases from J, with 11 bases between. Germline V CDR1 and CDR2: SEHNR, FQNEAQ (reference sequence). CDR3 length equals 15 residues. CDR3: CASSLSTYSNQPQHF. CDR3 bases: TGTGCCAGCAGCCTCTCGACCTATAGCAATCAGCCCCAGCATTTT.

Many counts were recorded for this clonotype. The chain carries TRBV9 and TRBJ2-2; TRBD1 might be the D (6 bases). Deletions cut 1 base from V and 1 base from J, with 11 bases between. This CDR3 comprises 16 residues. Germline lookup yields CDR1 SGDLS and CDR2 YYNGEE. CDR3 sequence reads: CASSVLPGQNTGELFF. In DNA form, the CDR3 reads TGTGCCAGCAGCGTACTACCGGGACAGAACACCGGGGAGCTGTTTTTT.

There are many counts of this clonotype. This chain joins TRBV25-1 and TRBJ2-3; TRBD2 aligns across 11 bases. Germline V gene sequence: CDR1 MGHDK, CDR2 SYGVNS. This CDR3 has 16 amino acids. V shed 2 bases, J shed 0 bases, and the junction held 1 base outside the gene matches. The CDR3 DNA reads as TGTGCCAGCAGTGAACGGACTAGCGGGAGCACAGATACGCAGTATTTT. It specifies CASSERTSGSTDTQYF.

The chain combines TRBV7-2 with TRBJ1-3; D uncertain. The ends were cut back, 1 base at V and 0 bases at J, with 7 bases in the middle. The CDR3 is made up of 15 amino acids. The germline V gene encodes CDR1 SGHTA and CDR2 FQGNSA. CDR3 coding DNA: TGTGCCAGCAGCTTAGATCACGCCTCTGGAAACACCATATATTTT. It encodes CASSLDHASGNTIYF.

This clonotype occurred many times. This chain joins TRBV18 and TRBJ2-3; either TRBD1 or TRBD2 may supply D (5 bases each). Germline assignment: CDR1 KGHSH and CDR2 LQKENI. The CDR3 runs 12 residues. Trimming cost V 5 bases and J 6 bases, with 9 bases left between them. This chain's CDR3 is CASSGGPDTQYF. In DNA, the CDR3 is TGTGCCAGCTCAGGGGGTCCGGATACGCAGTATTTT. Using reference TRBV18 and TRBJ2-3 for the parts outside the CDR3, the full variable domain is NAGVMQNPRHLVRRRGQEARLRCSPMKGHSHVYWYRQLPEEGLKFMVYLQKENIIDESGMPKERFSAEFPKEGPSILRIQQVVRGDSAAYFCASSGGPDTQYFGPGTRLTVL.

This clonotype occurred many times. One end of the junction fails to match germline, which may point to a read error. This chain joins TRBV4-3 and TRBJ2-1, with TRBD2 matching 10 bases. The CDR3 extends over 17 amino acids. The germline V gene encodes CDR1 LGHNA and CDR2 YSLEER. CDR3 amino acids: CASSQDVPTSGAFPTRF. The CDR3 DNA follows: TGCGCCAGCAGCCAAGATGTCCCCACTAGCGGGGCCTTCCCAACCCGATTC.

At least ten counts were recorded for this clonotype. V gene TRBV6-5 combines with J gene TRBJ1-2; D call uncertain. V shed 0 bases and J shed 2 bases, with 7 bases lying between them. There are 14 residues in the CDR3. Germline CDR1 is MNHEY and CDR2 is SVGAGI. The CDR3 region is CASSYSSGNYGYTF. For the CDR3, the DNA is TGTGCCAGCAGTTACTCGAGTGGAAACTATGGCTACACCTTC.

This clonotype was counted many times. The chain is built from TRBV20-1 and TRBJ2-3; TRBD1 aligns across 7 bases. V gave up 0 bases and J gave up 3 bases; unmatched junction bases: 3. This CDR3 spans 14 amino acids. The germline gives CDR1 DFQATT, CDR2 SNEGSKA (reference sequence). CDR3 bases: TGCAGTGCTAGAGATGGCAGGGGGACAGATACGCAGTATTTT. Its translation is CSARDGRGTDTQYF.

In this sample, this clonotype turned up many times. The chain is built from TRBV27 and TRBJ1-1, with 7 bases matching TRBD1. Per germline, CDR1 MNHEY and CDR2 SMNVEV (reference sequence). J gave up 4 bases and V 5 bases, and 4 bases lay outside the gene matches. The CDR3 consists of 13 residues. CDR3 sequence: CASSRGQTTEAFF. CDR3 coding DNA: TGTGCCAGCAGTCGGGGACAGACCACTGAAGCTTTCTTT.

At least ten counts were recorded for this clonotype. This chain links TRBV27 with TRBJ2-2; D perhaps matches TRBD2 (6 bases). CDR3 size: 15 residues. Trimming removed 7 bases at V and 9 bases at J, with 21 bases between. Per the germline V gene, CDR1 is MNHEY and CDR2 is SMNVEV (reference sequence). The CDR3 DNA follows: TGTGCCAGCACCCTCAACGTCGGGGGTTTGCGGGAGCTGTTTTTT. Protein: CASTLNVGGLRELFF.